Sequencing of this TCR beta chain was carried out in a study of cytomegalovirus exposure and HLA in healthy donors. Looked up from germline, CDR1 is SGHRS and CDR2 is YFSETQ. The CDR3 totals 14 residues. The V gene end was trimmed by 4 bases and the J gene end by 8 bases; junction bases not matched to a gene: 2. The PCR was carried out with 60 Vbeta primers and 13 Jbeta primers. Assay: immunoSEQ multiplex PCR; the TCRdb copy retains only in-frame clones and omits some. The sample has 100,000 or so clones; 70% to 80% are singletons. The chain couples TRBV5-1 to TRBJ1-6; 11 nucleotides align to TRBD1. The sample was PBMCs. The receptor was derived from a woman aged 40 to 50 in good health and CMV-seropositive. This CDR3 reads CASSGDRGDSPLHF. CDR3 sequence (DNA): TGCGCCAGCAGCGGGGACAGGGGGGATTCACCCCTCCACTTT.